This T cell receptor beta chain was obtained from a study of T-cell reconstitution after alpha-beta-depleted transplantation in children. Unique molecular identifiers tagged the TCRbeta library. TCRdb re-called the PCR reads with MiXCR, one entry per CDR3 protein. The data show around 300,000 distinct CDR3 sequences, around a tenth seen once. The CDR3 contains 12 residues. V was trimmed by 0 bases and J by 6 bases, leaving 9 bases between them. Germline values: CDR1 DFQATT, CDR2 SNEGSKA (reference sequence). This clonotype occurred many times. This chain uses TRBV20-1 with TRBJ2-7; no definite D call. Sequenced material: peripheral blood, taken 180 days after TCRalphabeta/CD19-depleted stem cell transplant. The receptor's source is a male patient between 2 and 10 years old who had a stem cell transplant for chronic granulomatous disease, so the T cells may come from the graft donor. Here the CDR3 DNA reads TGCAGTGCTAGAGATCCGCGAGGCGAGCAGTACTTC. It translates to CSARDPRGEQYF.